A single sample is the source of the 30 T cell receptor beta chains below, sequenced in a study of human T cells and chemical hapten exposure. Time point defined: patch test 3, about 24 weeks after DPC sensitization. Treatment reported: therapeutic diphenylcyclopropenone sensitization with weekly scalp DPC. Each CDR3 protein gets one entry after TCRdb re-called the RACE reads with MiXCR. The sample contains 150,000 to 200,000 distinct CDR3 sequences, roughly 25% of which appear only once. This specimen consisted of whole blood, obtained in connection with sensitization to the hapten diphenylcyclopropenone (DPC). These receptors were obtained from a woman between 18 and 29 years old with alopecia areata. Some clones in this sample may be carry-over from other donors' samples.

This clonotype was counted at least ten times. The rearrangement uses TRBV29-1 and TRBJ2-1; D is uncertain. Trimming shortened V by 5 bases and J by 0 bases, and 5 bases separated the two germline ends. Germline CDR1 is SQVTM and CDR2 is ANQGSEA. The CDR3 contains 12 residues. This CDR3 reads CSVPSSYNEQFF. Here the CDR3 DNA reads TGCAGCGTTCCTAGCTCCTACAATGAGCAGTTCTTC.

This clonotype came up a few times. The chain recombines TRBV4-2 with TRBJ2-7, with D unresolved. The V gene's germline CDR1 is LGHNA and CDR2 YNFKEQ. This CDR3 spans 13 amino acids. The V and J ends lost 2 bases and 2 bases respectively, with 7 bases between them. DNA of the CDR3: TGTGCCAGCAGCCAAAAACAGCCCTACGAGCAGTACTTC. This codes for CASSQKQPYEQYF.

This clonotype was seen a handful of times. This chain links TRBV4-3 with TRBJ1-1; 7 bases match TRBD1. Trimming at V came to 2 bases and at J to 4 bases, leaving 10 bases not matched to a gene. Germline CDR1 and CDR2: LGHNA and YSLEER. The CDR3 is 16 amino acids. This CDR3 is CASSQTTGMMGTEAFF. CDR3 bases: TGCGCCAGCAGCCAAACGACAGGGATGATGGGCACTGAAGCTTTCTTT.

This rearrangement joins TRBV6-1 to TRBJ2-1; 11 nucleotides agree with TRBD2. The CDR3 length is 16 residues. V lost 7 bases, J lost 5 bases, and 10 bases stayed unmatched. The germline V gene has CDR1 MNHNS and CDR2 SASEGT. The CDR3 DNA reads as TGTGCCAGCAAACCGGGGACTAGCGGTATGAACAATGAGCAGTTCTTC. Protein sequence: CASKPGTSGMNNEQFF.

The rearrangement links TRBV7-2 to TRBJ1-4; TRBD1 is a possible D gene (6 bases). CDR3 length equals 16 residues. Germline values: CDR1 SGHTA, CDR2 FQGNSA. V shed 3 bases and J shed 5 bases, with 16 bases lying between them. CDR3 in amino acids: CASSFSGTQRNEKLFF. In DNA, the CDR3 is TGTGCCAGCAGCTTCTCCGGGACACAAAGAAATGAAAAACTGTTTTTT.

This chain uses TRBV7-2 with TRBJ1-5, with D maybe TRBD1 (5 bases). CDR3 length: 16 amino acids. Germline V gene data show CDR1 as SGHTA and CDR2 as FQGNSA. The V and J ends lost 1 base and 2 bases respectively, with 12 bases between them. Written as DNA, the CDR3 is TGTGCCAGCAGCTTAGACCAGGGCCGAGGCAATCAGCCCCAGCATTTT. This translates into CASSLDQGRGNQPQHF.

The CDR3 region is CSVEGGTGWAGELFF. For the CDR3, the DNA is TGCAGCGTTGAAGGGGGGACAGGCTGGGCCGGGGAGCTGTTTTTT. The chain recombines TRBV29-1 with TRBJ2-2; 8 bases fit TRBD1. This CDR3 comprises 15 residues. Unmatched junction bases numbered 7, after V lost 1 base and J lost 6 bases. Germline V gene data show CDR1 as SQVTM and CDR2 as ANQGSEA.

This clonotype was observed many times. The chain carries TRBV6-4 and TRBJ1-6; no reliable D call. CDR1 and CDR2 from the germline V gene are MRHNA and SNTAGT. V shed 0 bases and J shed 10 bases, with 7 bases lying between them. The CDR3 spans 13 residues. CDR3 sequence: CASSDSSQSPLHF. The CDR3 DNA sequence: TGTGCCAGCAGTGACTCGAGTCAATCACCCCTCCACTTT.

This clonotype was counted between two and nine times. The rearrangement uses TRBV6-5 and TRBJ1-2, with 7 bases that match TRBD1. This CDR3 has 14 residues. CDR1 is MNHEY and CDR2 is SVGAGI in the germline V gene. V lost 5 bases and J lost 6; bases outside the gene matches: 9. The CDR3 DNA reads TGTGCCAGCAGTCGACGGGAGGGGGCCGATGGCTACACCTTC. Residues: CASSRREGADGYTF.

The V gene is TRBV15, the J gene TRBJ1-1; possible D gene TRBD1, 6 bases. Trimming shortened V by 0 bases and J by 5 bases, and 10 bases separated the two germline ends. The CDR3 extends over 14 amino acids. Germline CDR1 reads LNHNV; CDR2 reads YYDKDF (reference sequence). Written as DNA, the CDR3 is TGTGCCACCAGCAGAGATTTAAGGGGGACTGAAGCTTTCTTT. Its protein product is CATSRDLRGTEAFF.

In this sample, this clonotype turned up a few times. The CDR3 sequence: CASSRDRGSEQYF. DNA of the CDR3: TGCGCCAGCAGCCGGGACAGGGGGAGCGAGCAGTACTTC. The chain links TRBV5-1 to TRBJ2-7; 11 positions match TRBD1. With V trimmed by 4 bases and J by 6 bases, 3 bases remained unmatched. This CDR3 contains 13 residues. CDR1 is SGHRS, CDR2 YFSETQ, per germline.

This clonotype occurred many times. The chain employs TRBV20-1 and TRBJ2-3; D is unclear. The CDR3 spans 15 residues. V lost 2 bases, J lost 1 base, and 13 bases lay in between. Germline V CDR1 and CDR2: DFQATT, SNEGSKA (reference sequence). This CDR3 reads CSARSPSRGTDTQYF. The CDR3 DNA follows: TGCAGTGCTAGATCCCCCTCTCGAGGCACAGATACGCAGTATTTT.

There are a few counts of this clonotype. This CDR3 reads CASSPLLAGDYNEQFF. CDR3 DNA sequence: TGTGCCAGCAGTCCGTTACTAGCGGGAGACTACAATGAGCAGTTCTTC. This rearrangement joins TRBV27 to TRBJ2-1, with TRBD2 matching 11 bases. This CDR3 contains 16 residues. From germline, CDR1 is MNHEY and CDR2 SMNVEV (reference sequence). The ends lost 5 bases at V and 3 bases at J; junction bases unmatched: 6.

The chain joins TRBV28 to TRBJ1-4; D uncertain. The V gene's germline CDR1 is MDHEN and CDR2 SYDVKM. Trimming left V 2 bases short and J 10 bases short, with 11 bases between. CDR3 length equals 13 residues. The CDR3 loop is CASSLLWVPKLFF. The CDR3 bases are TGTGCCAGCAGTTTACTTTGGGTTCCAAAACTGTTTTTT.

The genes are TRBV7-2 and TRBJ1-2, with D unresolved. The CDR3 runs 14 residues. Germline CDR1 is SGHTA and CDR2 is FQGNSA. Trimming removed 2 bases at V and 8 bases at J, with 15 bases between. The CDR3 nucleotides read TGTGCCAGCAGCTTAACGAGGGATACGGGCGGCTACACCTTC. Translation gives CASSLTRDTGGYTF.

This clonotype has more than one count but fewer than ten. V gene TRBV2 combines with J gene TRBJ2-1, with a possible D match to TRBD2 (5 bases). CDR3 length: 14 residues. V lost 6 bases to trimming and J lost 2 bases, with 11 bases between them. Per germline, CDR1 SNHLY and CDR2 FYNNEI. CDR3 residues: CASRAGMPYNEQFF. The CDR3 bases are TGTGCCAGCAGGGCCGGGATGCCCTACAATGAGCAGTTCTTC.

V is TRBV4-3 and J is TRBJ1-6; D possibly corresponds to TRBD1 (5 bases). V was cut by 8 bases and J by 13 bases, with 18 bases left in between. The germline gives CDR1 LGHNA, CDR2 YSLEER. This CDR3 has 13 residues. This chain's CDR3 is CASCSKRGSPLHF. In DNA form, the CDR3 reads TGCGCCAGCTGCAGTAAACGGGGGTCCCCCCTCCACTTT.

This clonotype came up many times. V usage is TRBV18 and J usage is TRBJ2-3; D is ambiguous. The CDR3 extends over 14 amino acids. Germline V gene data show CDR1 as KGHSH and CDR2 as LQKENI. V was clipped by 0 bases and J by 2 bases, with 6 bases between them. Here the CDR3 reads CASSPPGLTDTQYF. CDR3 bases: TGTGCCAGCTCACCACCAGGGCTCACAGATACGCAGTATTTT.

The V and J genes are TRBV25-1 and TRBJ1-6, with D possibly being TRBD1 (5 bases). V lost 2 bases and J 7 bases, leaving 6 bases between the germline ends. CDR1 is MGHDK and CDR2 is SYGVNS in the germline V gene. The CDR3 extends over 13 amino acids. The CDR3 DNA follows: TGTGCCAGCAGTGAAACAGGCAATTCACCCCTCCACTTT. This codes for CASSETGNSPLHF.

A single count supports this clonotype. CDR3 coding DNA: TGTGCCAGCAGCACACCGAATTCACCCCTCCACTTT. This gives the protein CASSTPNSPLHF. This sequence joins TRBV7-6 and TRBJ1-6; D is ambiguous. V was pared by 5 bases and J by 7 bases, with 6 bases between. The germline CDR1 and CDR2 sequences are SGHVS and FNYEAQ. This CDR3 has 12 residues.

The V call is TRBV11-2, the J call TRBJ2-3; TRBD2 aligns across 10 bases. This CDR3 is built from 17 residues. Germline CDR1 SGHAT, CDR2 FQNNGV. Trimming took 5 bases from V and 2 from J; bases not matched to a gene: 10. The CDR3 reads CASSRELLAGTTDTQYF. The CDR3 bases are TGTGCCAGCAGCCGAGAACTACTAGCGGGAACCACAGATACGCAGTATTTT.

CDR3: CASSSRVSGANVLTF. The CDR3 DNA is TGTGCCAGCAGTTCCAGGGTCTCTGGGGCCAACGTCCTGACTTTC. The V and J genes are TRBV27 and TRBJ2-6, with TRBD1 as a possible D gene (5 bases). CDR1 is MNHEY and CDR2 is SMNVEV in the germline V gene (reference sequence). The V and J ends lost 4 bases and 0 bases respectively, with 7 bases between them. The CDR3 sequence is 15 residues long.

This clonotype was detected only a few times. J is TRBJ1-2 and V is TRBV29-1; a weak D match, TRBD1 (5 bases). The germline CDR1 and CDR2 sequences are SQVTM and ANQGSEA. There are 14 residues in the CDR3. Trimming stripped 3 bases from V and 4 bases from J, with 15 bases between. The CDR3, as DNA: TGCAGCGTTGATAGTTCGAGGGGACTCTATGGCTACACCTTC. Its translation is CSVDSSRGLYGYTF.

This clonotype has only a few counts. This chain joins TRBV7-9 and TRBJ2-2, with D unresolved. V gave up 5 bases and J gave up 3 bases, with 13 bases separating them. Per germline, CDR1 SEHNR and CDR2 FQNEAQ (reference sequence). This CDR3 contains 15 residues. The CDR3, as DNA: TGTGCCAGCAGCCCAATTCCCCTGGACACCGGGGAGCTGTTTTTT. Translating it yields CASSPIPLDTGELFF.

V and J are TRBV4-1 and TRBJ2-5; possibly TRBD1 or TRBD2 for D (5 bases each). V dropped 6 bases and J dropped 4 bases, with 12 bases sitting between them. This CDR3 is built from 13 residues. Germline CDR1 reads MGHRA; CDR2 reads YSYEKL. CDR3 amino acids: CASRVPGRETQYF. The CDR3, as DNA: TGCGCCAGCAGGGTACCGGGACGAGAGACCCAGTACTTC.

In its sample, this clonotype was seen once. The V and J genes are TRBV12-3 or TRBV12-4 and TRBJ1-1, with 9 bases that match TRBD1. Trimming took 8 bases from V and 0 from J; bases not matched to a gene: 7. This CDR3 has 15 residues. The CDR3 DNA sequence: TGTGCCAGCGGGGGGGGACAGGGTCTGAACACTGAAGCTTTCTTT. Translated: CASGGGQGLNTEAFF.

This clonotype was found a few times. The chain carries TRBV29-1 and TRBJ1-5; TRBD1 agrees at 8 bases. This CDR3 has 13 amino acids. The germline V gene has CDR1 SQVTM and CDR2 ANQGSEA. The J segment lost 5 bases and the V segment lost 4 bases, leaving 4 bases of the junction unmatched. CDR3 amino acids: CSVVDRVDQPQHF. DNA of the CDR3: TGCAGCGTTGTGGACAGGGTTGATCAGCCCCAGCATTTT.

This clonotype has more than one count but fewer than ten. The rearrangement joins TRBV9 to TRBJ2-3; D gene unclear. The CDR3 contains 16 residues. V shed 1 base and J shed 3 bases, with 15 bases lying between them. CDR1 and CDR2 (germline): SGDLS, YYNGEE. CDR3 amino acids: CASSVRSVTGTDTQYF. The CDR3 DNA is TGTGCCAGCAGCGTAAGATCGGTCACTGGGACAGATACGCAGTATTTT.

This clonotype showed up just a few times. The chain links TRBV28 to TRBJ2-7; the D is unclear. Germline V CDR1 and CDR2: MDHEN, SYDVKM. This CDR3 spans 13 amino acids. Trimming took off 6 bases at V and 7 bases at J, with 16 bases between the two ends. The CDR3: CASSSSRLGEQYF. Written as DNA, the CDR3 is TGTGCCAGCAGCTCCTCCCGTCTCGGGGAGCAGTACTTC.

The gene calls are TRBV29-1 and TRBJ1-1, with D unresolved. Per germline, CDR1 SQVTM and CDR2 ANQGSEA. Trimming took off 6 bases at V and 0 bases at J, with 11 bases between the two ends. The CDR3 length is 13 residues. This CDR3 is CSVREKLNTEAFF. The CDR3 DNA reads as TGCAGCGTCCGGGAAAAATTGAACACTGAAGCTTTCTTT.